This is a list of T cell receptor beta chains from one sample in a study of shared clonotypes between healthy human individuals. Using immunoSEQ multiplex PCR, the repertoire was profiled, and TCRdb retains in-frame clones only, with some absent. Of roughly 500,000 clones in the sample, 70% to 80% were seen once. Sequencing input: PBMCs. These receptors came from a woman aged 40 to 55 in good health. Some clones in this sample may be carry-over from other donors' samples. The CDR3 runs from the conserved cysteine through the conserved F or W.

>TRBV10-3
CAIKPAGGNHEQFF
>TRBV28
CASSSHSGRKYNEQFF
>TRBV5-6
CASSSGQGTTEAFF
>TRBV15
CATSRGYNEKLFF
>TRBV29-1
CSVTGTEPYEQYF
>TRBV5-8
CASSTRDSPEAFF
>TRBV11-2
CASSALRGKGAGELFF
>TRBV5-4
CASSKKREDTGELFF
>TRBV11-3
CASSLRTNNEQFF
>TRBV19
CASSIGGLAGPQETQYF
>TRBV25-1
CASTTQPYNEQFF
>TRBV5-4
CASSWGTRASGNTIYF
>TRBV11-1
CASSPLAGFETQYF
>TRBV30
CAWSSAGIEQYF
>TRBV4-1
CASSRVQGAARAYEQYF
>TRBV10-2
CASSGTGVDTEAFF
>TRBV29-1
CSVGTYNEQFF
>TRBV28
CASRPTGYGYTF
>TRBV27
CASSLSSRQPQHF
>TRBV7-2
CASSLGFSLLYF
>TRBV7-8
CASSLARVAGYNEQFF
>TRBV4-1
CASSGVSYNEQFF
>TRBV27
CASSLASYEQYF
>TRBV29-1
CSVEFFRTAYNEQFF
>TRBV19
CASSTQSGSVTGELFF
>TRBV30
CAWSVQDRVYGYTF
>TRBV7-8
CASSHRGSNTGELFF
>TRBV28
CASSPMTWGGNQPQHF
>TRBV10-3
CAISARAQETQYF
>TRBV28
CASRAETYYGYTF